This T cell receptor beta chain was identified during a study of blood T cell repertoires in COVID-19. About the study: The analysed material was cDNA or gDNA that came from T cells, B-cell-depleted T cells, or PBMCs.

Using immunoSEQ multiplex PCR, the repertoire was profiled, and TCRdb retains in-frame clones only, with some absent. The table includes over 300,000 clones, around 89% detected once. Germline V CDR1 and CDR2: SGHNT, YYREEE (reference sequence). The V and J ends lost 3 bases and 0 bases respectively, with 13 bases between them. The CDR3 runs to 15 residues. This chain uses TRBV5-4 with TRBJ2-7; D is ambiguous. Sequenced sample: peripheral blood. This TCR was recovered from a man younger than 30 who had recovered from COVID-19. CDR3 nucleotide sequence: TGTGCCAGCAGCTCCATCCCAGGAAGCTCCTACGAGCAGTACTTC. The encoded protein is CASSSIPGSSYEQYF.